These 22 T cell receptor beta chains originate from one sample sequenced in a study of brain metastases from non-small cell lung cancer. Produced via immunoSEQ multiplex PCR; TCRdb's table is partial and in-frame only. The sample comprises roughly 2,300 clones, approximately 87% of which are singletons, and roughly 6.6% rests with the top ten. Sequenced material: primary lung tumor tissue. The receptors here all came from a donor at least 40 years old with non-small cell lung cancer.

The chain carries TRBV18 and TRBJ1-5, with 9 bases that match TRBD1. Looked up from germline, CDR1 is KGHSH and CDR2 is LQKENI. The CDR3 extends over 15 amino acids. J lost 6 bases, V lost 3 bases, and 6 bases had no gene match. The CDR3 is CASSPGTGNIQPQHF. The CDR3 coding sequence is TGTGCCAGCTCACCTGGGACAGGGAATATTCAGCCCCAGCATTTT.

J is TRBJ1-1 and V is TRBV2, with TRBD1 matching 11 bases. V was clipped by 6 bases and J by 10 bases; unmatched bases: 10. The CDR3 length is 14 residues. Per germline, CDR1 SNHLY and CDR2 FYNNEI. The CDR3 region has the DNA TGTGCCAGCAGCCCCTATCGGACAGGGGGCACAGCTTTCTTT. Its protein product is CASSPYRTGGTAFF.

The chain employs TRBV4-3 and TRBJ1-4; D gene uncertain. CDR1 is LGHNA, CDR2 YSLEER, per germline. The V end was cut by 0 bases, the J end by 7 bases, with 12 bases between. This CDR3 comprises 15 residues. The CDR3 loop is CASSQDLRFGEKLFF. The CDR3 DNA follows: TGCGCCAGCAGCCAAGATCTTAGATTCGGTGAAAAACTGTTTTTT.

V is TRBV4-2 and J is TRBJ2-1, with D perhaps assigned TRBD1 or TRBD2 (5 bases each). The CDR3 consists of 16 residues. Germline V gene lookup returns CDR1 LGHNA and CDR2 YNFKEQ. The V end lost 1 base, the J end lost 2 bases, and 12 bases lay between the germline ends. In DNA form, the CDR3 reads TGTGCCAGCAGCCAAGTCGGGGCGACCCCCTACAATGAGCAGTTCTTC. Translated, it gives CASSQVGATPYNEQFF.

The chain links TRBV19 to TRBJ2-5, with TRBD2 as a possible D gene (6 bases). The ends were cut back, 5 bases at V and 2 bases at J, with 12 bases in the middle. The germline CDR1 and CDR2 sequences are LNHDA and SQIVND (reference sequence). The CDR3 totals 14 residues. The CDR3, as DNA: TGTGCCAGTAGTGCCCCGGGACTGCAAGAGACCCAGTACTTC. It yields the protein CASSAPGLQETQYF.

The chain joins TRBV2 to TRBJ2-2; D is perhaps TRBD2 (6 bases). Germline V lookup: CDR1 SNHLY, CDR2 FYNNEI. Trimming stripped 6 bases from V and 2 bases from J, with 10 bases between. This CDR3 region has 14 residues. The CDR3 region is CASRGDSNTGELFF. The CDR3 nucleotides read TGTGCCAGCAGGGGGGACTCTAACACCGGGGAGCTGTTTTTT.

The gene calls are TRBV6-2 or TRBV6-3 and TRBJ2-1; 9 nucleotides agree with TRBD1. Trimming at V came to 2 bases and at J to 8 bases, leaving 7 bases not matched to a gene. From germline, CDR1 is MNHEY and CDR2 SVGEGT. The CDR3 has 15 residues. The CDR3 DNA follows: TGTGCCAGCAGTTACGGGGGACAGGGAGGGGATGAGCAGTTCTTC. Translating it yields CASSYGGQGGDEQFF.

The chain has TRBV14 and TRBJ1-6; D not resolved. V dropped 0 bases and J dropped 8 bases, with 11 bases sitting between them. Germline CDR1 is SGHDN and CDR2 is FVKESK. The CDR3 contains 15 residues. CDR3 sequence: CASSQDLPWDSPLHF. In DNA form, the CDR3 reads TGTGCCAGCAGCCAAGACCTCCCCTGGGATTCACCCCTCCACTTT.

The chain uses TRBV10-3 and TRBJ1-1, with D perhaps matching TRBD1 (5 bases). The CDR3 runs 15 residues. Germline CDR1 reads ENHRY; CDR2 reads SYGVKD. The ends were cut back, 0 bases at V and 3 bases at J, with 11 bases in the middle. In DNA, the CDR3 is TGTGCCATCAGTGAGTCACCCCGGGACTACACTGAAGCTTTCTTT. It translates to CAISESPRDYTEAFF.

The chain employs TRBV7-2 and TRBJ2-1, with D perhaps TRBD1 or TRBD2 (5 bases each). Germline V CDR1 and CDR2: SGHTA, FQGNSA. The CDR3 loop spans 13 amino acids. Trimming cost V 3 bases and J 8 bases, with 11 bases left between them. The CDR3 region is CASSFGGGHEQFF. The CDR3 DNA reads as TGTGCCAGCAGCTTTGGGGGTGGGCATGAGCAGTTCTTC.

V is TRBV20-1 and J is TRBJ2-5; 7 positions match TRBD2. This CDR3 spans 18 amino acids. CDR1 is DFQATT and CDR2 is SNEGSKA in the germline V gene (reference sequence). The V and J ends lost 3 bases and 5 bases, in that order; junction bases with no gene match: 21. The CDR3 reads CSASPIGLAGVREETQYF. As DNA, the CDR3 is TGCAGTGCTAGTCCTATCGGGCTGGCGGGGGTAAGGGAGGAGACCCAGTACTTC.

In its sample, this clone was seen a few times. The chain has TRBV5-1 and TRBJ1-1; 7 bases are shared with TRBD1. This CDR3 has 14 amino acids. V lost 4 bases to trimming and J lost 5 bases; unmatched junction nucleotides: 8. Germline CDR1 is SGHRS and CDR2 is YFSETQ. In DNA, the CDR3 is TGCGCCAGCAGCCTAACACAGGGGTGGACTGAAGCTTTCTTT. Translated: CASSLTQGWTEAFF.

As concerns this clone: The germline gene is not matched at one end of the junction; a read error may be the cause. The V call is TRBV9, the J call TRBJ2-1; D is undetermined. The CDR3 has 13 amino acids. Germline V lookup: CDR1 SGDLS, CDR2 YYNGEE. The CDR3 loop reads CASSVGPRNEQFF. The CDR3 DNA sequence: TGTGCCAGCAGCGTAGGGCCACGCAATGAGCAATTCTTC.

This clone appeared a single time. The chain links TRBV6-6 to TRBJ2-1; TRBD2 agrees at 11 bases. Germline lookup yields CDR1 MNHNY and CDR2 SVGAGI (reference sequence). After removal of 2 bases from V and 4 bases from J, the junction contained 4 bases not matched to a gene. There are 16 residues in the CDR3. As DNA, the CDR3 is TGTGCCAGCAGTTACCCAAGACTAGCGGGGTACAATGAGCAGTTCTTC. Its protein product is CASSYPRLAGYNEQFF.

With respect to this clone: The junction departs from germline at one end; a sequencing error may be responsible. The chain employs TRBV5-3 and TRBJ1-5, with D unclear. TRBV5-3 is assigned to the ORF class and has an uncertain function. The CDR3 extends over 13 amino acids. Written as DNA, the CDR3 is TGTGCCAGAAGCTTGGTCCGGGATCAGCTCCAGCATTTT. Its protein product is CARSLVRDQLQHF.

The J gene is TRBJ2-2, the V gene TRBV5-4, with a weak D call TRBD1 (5 bases). Germline V gene lookup returns CDR1 SGHNT and CDR2 YYREEE (reference sequence). With 4 bases removed from V and 3 bases from J, the gap between germline ends came to 19 bases. The CDR3 is made up of 17 amino acids. The CDR3 reads CASSTSRSRADTGELFF. The CDR3 bases are TGTGCCAGCAGCACCTCTCGGAGCAGGGCTGACACCGGGGAGCTGTTTTTT. The full variable domain, completed using reference TRBV5-4 and TRBJ2-2, is ETGVTQSPTHLIKTRGQQVTLRCSSQSGHNTVSWYQQALGQGPQFIFQYYREEENGRGNFPPRFSGLQFPNYSSELNVNALELDDSALYLCASSTSRSRADTGELFFGEGSRLTVL.

The chain links TRBV7-2 to TRBJ1-1; 7 bases line up with TRBD1. Losses at the gene ends were 2 bases for V and 1 base for J; bases not matched to a gene: 1. This CDR3 comprises 14 residues. The germline gives CDR1 SGHTA, CDR2 FQGNSA. The chain's CDR3 is CASSLRTGNTEAFF. Written as DNA, the CDR3 is TGTGCCAGCAGCTTAAGGACAGGGAACACTGAAGCTTTCTTT.

J is TRBJ2-3 and V is TRBV9, with D tentatively TRBD2 (6 bases). Germline lookup yields CDR1 SGDLS and CDR2 YYNGEE. The CDR3 sequence is 15 residues long. The V end was cut by 0 bases, the J end by 5 bases, with 13 bases between. CDR3 DNA: TGTGCCAGCAGCGTAGAGGCGGGGAATGGAGATACGCAGTATTTT. This sequence encodes CASSVEAGNGDTQYF.

The J gene is TRBJ2-7, the V gene TRBV6-6; D is unclear. Germline loops: CDR1 MNHNY, CDR2 SVGAGI (reference sequence). Trimming took off 4 bases at V and 2 bases at J, with 12 bases between the two ends. The CDR3 has 14 residues. The CDR3 here is CASSSLLDAYEQYF. The CDR3 bases are TGTGCCAGCAGTTCCCTCCTGGATGCCTACGAGCAGTACTTC.

The chain uses TRBV5-6 and TRBJ1-1; the D is unclear. The length of the CDR3 is 13 residues. Looked up from germline, CDR1 is SGHDT and CDR2 is YYEEEE. V was clipped by 0 bases and J by 2 bases, with 5 bases between them. The CDR3 protein is CASSLASNTEAFF. The CDR3 DNA reads as TGTGCCAGCAGCTTGGCCAGTAACACTGAAGCTTTCTTT.

The chain recombines TRBV30 with TRBJ2-3; TRBD2 agrees at 15 bases. J gave up 4 bases and V 8 bases, and 4 bases lay outside the gene matches. Germline-derived CDR1 and CDR2 are GTSNPN and SVGIG (reference sequence). This CDR3 is 14 amino acids long. The CDR3 nucleotides are TGTGCCGTTCGGACTAGCGGGGGGGCAGATACGCAGTATTTT. Translation gives CAVRTSGGADTQYF.

The CDR3 sequence: CAGGGNSEKLFF. As DNA, the CDR3 is TGTGCCGGGGGGGGCAATAGTGAAAAACTGTTTTTT. The rearrangement joins TRBV28 to TRBJ1-4; D is possibly TRBD1 (6 bases). The CDR3 sequence is 12 residues long. Germline CDR1 is MDHEN and CDR2 is SYDVKM. V was shortened by 11 bases and J by 7 bases, with 14 bases between the two germline ends.